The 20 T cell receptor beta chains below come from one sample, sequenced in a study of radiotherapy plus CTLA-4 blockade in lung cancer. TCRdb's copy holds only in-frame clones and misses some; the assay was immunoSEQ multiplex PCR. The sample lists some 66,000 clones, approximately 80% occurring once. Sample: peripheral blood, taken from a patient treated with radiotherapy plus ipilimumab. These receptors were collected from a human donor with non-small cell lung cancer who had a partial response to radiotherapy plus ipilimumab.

The CDR3, as DNA: TGTGCCAGCAGCAATACAGGGGTGAATGAAGCTTTCTTT. Protein product: CASSNTGVNEAFF. The V and J genes are TRBV2 and TRBJ1-1; TRBD1 aligns across 7 bases. This CDR3 spans 13 amino acids. After removal of 6 bases from V and 7 bases from J, the junction contained 8 bases not matched to a gene. Looked up from germline, CDR1 is SNHLY and CDR2 is FYNNEI.

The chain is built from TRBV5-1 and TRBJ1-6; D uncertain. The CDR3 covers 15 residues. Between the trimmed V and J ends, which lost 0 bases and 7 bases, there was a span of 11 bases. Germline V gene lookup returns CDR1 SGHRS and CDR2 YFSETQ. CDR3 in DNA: TGCGCCAGCAGCTTGGGGGTACAGACGAATTCACCCCTCCACTTT. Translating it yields CASSLGVQTNSPLHF.

The CDR3 region is CASRFVRTGVNEKLFF. The CDR3 DNA reads as TGTGCCAGCAGATTCGTTCGGACAGGGGTAAATGAAAAACTGTTTTTT. The chain carries TRBV28 and TRBJ1-4, with 9 nucleotides matching TRBD1. Looked up from germline, CDR1 is MDHEN and CDR2 is SYDVKM. V lost 6 bases and J lost 5; bases outside the gene matches: 10. The CDR3 extends over 16 amino acids.

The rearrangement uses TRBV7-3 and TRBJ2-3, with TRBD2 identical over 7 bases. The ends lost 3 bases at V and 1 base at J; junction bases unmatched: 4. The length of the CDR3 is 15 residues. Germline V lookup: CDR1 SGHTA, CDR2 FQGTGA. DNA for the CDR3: TGTGCCAGCAGCTTCGGGGCGGGAGGCACAGATACGCAGTATTTT. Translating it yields CASSFGAGGTDTQYF.

Here the CDR3 DNA reads TGTGCCAGCAGTTTTAACAGGGGACCCAATCAGCCCCAGCATTTT. This codes for CASSFNRGPNQPQHF. V gene TRBV28 combines with J gene TRBJ1-5, with 7 bases matching TRBD1. The J segment lost 3 bases and the V segment lost 3 bases, leaving 5 bases of the junction unmatched. This CDR3 has 15 residues. Germline loops: CDR1 MDHEN, CDR2 SYDVKM.

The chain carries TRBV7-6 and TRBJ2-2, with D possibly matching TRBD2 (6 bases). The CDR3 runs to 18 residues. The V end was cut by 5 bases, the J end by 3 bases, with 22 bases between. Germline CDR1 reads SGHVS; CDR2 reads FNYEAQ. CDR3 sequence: CASSRAWVAGKDTGELFF. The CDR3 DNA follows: TGTGCCAGCAGCCGCGCGTGGGTTGCGGGAAAGGACACCGGGGAGCTGTTTTTT. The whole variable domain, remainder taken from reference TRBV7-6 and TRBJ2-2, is GAGVSQSPRYKVTKRGQDVALRCDPISGHVSLYWYRQALGQGPEFLTYFNYEAQQDKSGLPNDRFSAERPEGSISTLTIQRTEQRDSAMYRCASSRAWVAGKDTGELFFGEGSRLTVL.

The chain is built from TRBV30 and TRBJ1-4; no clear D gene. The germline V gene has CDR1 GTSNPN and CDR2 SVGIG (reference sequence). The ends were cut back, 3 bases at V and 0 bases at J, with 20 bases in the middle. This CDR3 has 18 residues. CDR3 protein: CAWSHKRTDSSTNEKLFF. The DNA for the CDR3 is TGTGCCTGGAGCCACAAAAGGACGGACTCTTCAACTAATGAAAAACTGTTTTTT.

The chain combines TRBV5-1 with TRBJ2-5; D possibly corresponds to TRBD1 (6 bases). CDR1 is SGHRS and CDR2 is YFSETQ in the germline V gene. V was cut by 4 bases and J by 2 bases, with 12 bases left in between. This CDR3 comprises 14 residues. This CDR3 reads CASSPKGEQETQYF. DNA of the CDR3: TGCGCCAGCAGCCCCAAGGGGGAACAAGAGACCCAGTACTTC.

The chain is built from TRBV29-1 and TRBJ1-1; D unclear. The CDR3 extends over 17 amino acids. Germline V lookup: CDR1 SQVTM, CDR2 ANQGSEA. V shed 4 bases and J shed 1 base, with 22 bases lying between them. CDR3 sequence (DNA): TGCAGCGTTGGGCGAAGAGTCGGGTCGACGGAGAACACTGAAGCTTTCTTT. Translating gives CSVGRRVGSTENTEAFF.

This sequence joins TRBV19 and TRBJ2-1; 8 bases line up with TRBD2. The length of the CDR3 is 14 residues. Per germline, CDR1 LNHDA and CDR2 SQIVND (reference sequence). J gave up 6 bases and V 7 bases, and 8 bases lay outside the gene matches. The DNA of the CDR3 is TGTGCCAGTAATACAGCGGGAGTATTCAATGAGCAGTTCTTC. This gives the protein CASNTAGVFNEQFF.

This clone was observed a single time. CDR3 coding DNA: TGCGCCAGCAGCCCGAGCGGGATGATGACAGATACGCAGTATTTT. Its protein product is CASSPSGMMTDTQYF. The V gene is TRBV4-1, the J gene TRBJ2-3; TRBD2 agrees at 7 bases. The J segment lost 3 bases and the V segment lost 4 bases, leaving 7 bases of the junction unmatched. This CDR3 has 15 residues. From germline, CDR1 is MGHRA and CDR2 YSYEKL.

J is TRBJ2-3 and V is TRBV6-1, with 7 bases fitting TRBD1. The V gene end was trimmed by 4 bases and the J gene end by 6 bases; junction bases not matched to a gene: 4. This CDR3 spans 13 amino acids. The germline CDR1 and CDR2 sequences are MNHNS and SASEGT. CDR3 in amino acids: CASSVDRADTQYF. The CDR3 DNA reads TGTGCCAGCAGTGTCGACAGGGCGGATACGCAGTATTTT.

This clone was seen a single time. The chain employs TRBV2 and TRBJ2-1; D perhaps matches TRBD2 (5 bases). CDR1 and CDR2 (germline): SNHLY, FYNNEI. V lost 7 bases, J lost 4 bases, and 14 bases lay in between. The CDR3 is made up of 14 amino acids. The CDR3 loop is CASKVRTSYNEQFF. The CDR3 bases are TGTGCCAGCAAGGTGCGGACTTCGTACAATGAGCAGTTCTTC.

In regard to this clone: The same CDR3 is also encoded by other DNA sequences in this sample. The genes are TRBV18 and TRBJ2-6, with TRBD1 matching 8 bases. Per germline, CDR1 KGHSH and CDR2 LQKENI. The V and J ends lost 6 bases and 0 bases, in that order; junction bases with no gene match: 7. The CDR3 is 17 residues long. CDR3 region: CASSPRTGNSGANVLTF. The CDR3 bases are TGTGCCAGCTCTCCCCGGACAGGGAACTCTGGGGCCAACGTCCTGACTTTC.

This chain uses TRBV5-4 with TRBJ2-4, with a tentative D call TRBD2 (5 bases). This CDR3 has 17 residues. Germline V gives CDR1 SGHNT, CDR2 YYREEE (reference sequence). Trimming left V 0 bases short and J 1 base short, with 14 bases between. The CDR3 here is CASSLGGLAMAKNIQYF. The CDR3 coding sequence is TGTGCCAGCAGCTTGGGGGGTCTAGCTATGGCCAAAAACATTCAGTACTTC.

The CDR3 reads CASSPAPLTGLANEQYF. The CDR3 DNA follows: TGCGCCAGCAGCCCAGCACCCCTAACAGGGTTGGCGAACGAGCAGTACTTC. The gene calls are TRBV5-1 and TRBJ2-7, with D possibly matching TRBD1 (6 bases). V shed 4 bases and J shed 5 bases, with 25 bases lying between them. The CDR3 runs to 17 residues. The germline V gene encodes CDR1 SGHRS and CDR2 YFSETQ.

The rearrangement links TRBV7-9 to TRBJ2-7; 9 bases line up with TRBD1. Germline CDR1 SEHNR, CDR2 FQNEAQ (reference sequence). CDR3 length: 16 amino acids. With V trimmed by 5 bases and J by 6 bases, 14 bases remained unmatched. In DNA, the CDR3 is TGTGCCAGCAGCAAAGACGGCGGGACAGGGAGGAGCGAGCAGTACTTC. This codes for CASSKDGGTGRSEQYF.

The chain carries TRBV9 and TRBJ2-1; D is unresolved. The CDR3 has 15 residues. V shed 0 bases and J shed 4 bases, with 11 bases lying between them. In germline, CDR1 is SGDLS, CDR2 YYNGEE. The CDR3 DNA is TGTGCCAGCAGCGTAGAGTTGGCGGTGTACAATGAGCAGTTCTTC. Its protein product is CASSVELAVYNEQFF.

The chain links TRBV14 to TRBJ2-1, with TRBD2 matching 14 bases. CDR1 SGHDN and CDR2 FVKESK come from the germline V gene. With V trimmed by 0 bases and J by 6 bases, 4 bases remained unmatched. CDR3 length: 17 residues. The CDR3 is CASSQDRGLAGGNEQFF. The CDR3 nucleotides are TGTGCCAGCAGCCAAGATAGAGGACTAGCGGGAGGCAATGAGCAGTTCTTC.

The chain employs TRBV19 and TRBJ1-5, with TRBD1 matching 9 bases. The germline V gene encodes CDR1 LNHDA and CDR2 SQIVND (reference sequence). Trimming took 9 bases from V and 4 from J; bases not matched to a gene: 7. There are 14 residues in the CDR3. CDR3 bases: TGTGCCAGCGGACAGGGGCGGTGGAATCAGCCCCAGCATTTT. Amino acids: CASGQGRWNQPQHF.